This T cell receptor (beta chain) was found in a study of Ad26.COV2.S vaccination and SARS-CoV-2 variants. Study information: Ad26.COV2.S was injected intramuscularly once or twice, 56 days apart. Study-level points and caveats: Breadth, reportedly substantial, characterized the spike-specific CD8+ and CD4+ T cell responses after vaccination. People given the vaccine had a wider spike-specific TCR breadth than placebo recipients did.

The treatment denotes: roughly 20 received Ad26.COV2.S at low or high dose, single or two shots; about five received placebo; per-sample allocation not given. Specimens were obtained on day 63 following the first vaccine or placebo injection. The shot given was an Ad26 vector that makes Wuhan-strain SARS-CoV-2 spike. A word on this clone: Its antigen remains unknown.

The CDR3 extends over 15 amino acids. In germline, CDR1 is SEHNR, CDR2 FQNEAQ (reference sequence). V lost 1 base and J lost 0, with 10 bases in between. TCRdb's table, derived via immunoSEQ multiplex PCR, lists solely in-frame clones and lacks some. The data hold some 350,000 clones, with around 84% observed a single time. This clonotype was sampled from a person aged 18 to 65 who received the Ad26.COV2.S COVID-19 vaccine or a placebo. The specimen was peripheral blood, collected in a trial of Ad26.COV2.S vaccine versus placebo. The chain uses TRBV7-9 and TRBJ2-7, with D possibly being TRBD1 or TRBD2 (5 bases each). The CDR3 spells CASSLGPGSSYEQYF. For the CDR3, the DNA is TGTGCCAGCAGCTTAGGGCCAGGGAGCTCCTACGAGCAGTACTTC.